These T cell receptor beta chains were read from a single sample in a study of regulatory T cells in long-lasting Graves disease. TCRdb re-analysed the multiplex PCR reads in MiXCR, keeping a single row per CDR3 protein. The sample lists around 450,000 distinct CDR3 sequences, under 15% occurring once. These same data were also listed under a study on T cells in Graves' hyperthyroidism and ophthalmopathy.

Sequencing was performed on peripheral blood mononuclear cells (PBMCs), taken at new diagnosis, from a patient treated with antithyroid drugs. Receptors originate from a woman in her 30s with Graves disease. Each CDR3 is given with its conserved first and last residue. A D gene is named only where the DNA matches it firmly. Clone size is given for some rows only: seen once, a few or many times, or a class if the clone is expanded.

>-|TRBJ2-5|-|TRBV11-2
TGTGCCAGCAGCTTAGACTCCAGGGGGGCTGGGGGAGAGACCCAGTACTTC
CASSLDSRGAGGETQYF
>TRBD2|TRBJ2-7|-|TRBV5-1
TGCGCCAGCAGCCCACCCCTCCTAGCGGGAGAGGGCGAGCAGTACTTC
CASSPPLLAGEGEQYF
>-|TRBJ1-1|-|TRBV10-1
TGCGCCAGCAAATCTCGTGGGGACACTGAAGCTTTCTTT
CASKSRGDTEAFF
>-|TRBJ1-1|few|TRBV12-3/TRBV12-4
TGTGCCAGCAGTTTTAGGCTCCGGGCCCGCCGTCCGAACACTGAAGCTTTCTTT
CASSFRLRARRPNTEAFF
>-|TRBJ2-1|few|TRBV12-3/TRBV12-4
TGTGCCAGCAGGCTCCGAAGGGTCCACTACAATGAGCAGTTCTTC
CASRLRRVHYNEQFF
>-|TRBJ2-7|many|TRBV3-1
TGTGCCAGCAGCCTAGCCGTACGGGTCTACGAGCAGTACTTC
CASSLAVRVYEQYF
>-|TRBJ1-2|few|TRBV12-3/TRBV12-4
TGTGCCAGCAGTTTAAGTGGAGGGGGAGCTAACTATGGCTACACCTTC
CASSLSGGGANYGYTF
>TRBD2|TRBJ2-1|many|TRBV7-8
TGTGCCAGCGGACGAATTGGGCTAGCGGGAGATAATGAGCAGTTCTTC
CASGRIGLAGDNEQFF
>-|TRBJ2-7|many|TRBV7-9
TGTGCCAGCAGCTTACTTCGCATTACGGCTAAGGAGCAGTACTTC
CASSLLRITAKEQYF
>TRBD1|TRBJ1-2|-|TRBV6-2/TRBV6-3
TGTGCCAGCAGTGGGGCGGGACAGACCTATGGCTACACCTTC
CASSGAGQTYGYTF
>-|TRBJ2-3|-|TRBV24-1
TGTGCCACCAGCCCCGAACGGGAGAAGGCAGATACGCAGTATTTT
CATSPEREKADTQYF
>TRBD2|TRBJ2-1|many|TRBV7-9
TGTGCCAGCAGCTCCCCGGGACTAGCGGACAATGAGCAGTTCTTC
CASSSPGLADNEQFF
>TRBD1|TRBJ2-2|many|TRBV5-1
TGCGCCAGCAGCCGGCCGTCAAGGACAGGGCCGTCCTTGAACACCGGGGAGCTGTTTTTT
CASSRPSRTGPSLNTGELFF
>TRBD1|TRBJ2-6|many|TRBV12-3/TRBV12-4
TGTGCCAGCAGCCCCCAGGACAGGGGAAATGGGGCCAACGTCCTGACTTTC
CASSPQDRGNGANVLTF
>-|TRBJ1-2|many|TRBV12-3/TRBV12-4
TGTGCCAGCACCCTAACCGCGATGGGGGCTTCGAATGGCTACACCTTC
CASTLTAMGASNGYTF
>TRBD2|TRBJ2-5|many|TRBV27
TGTGCCAGCAGATTAGGACTAGCGGGAGAGACCCAGTACTTC
CASRLGLAGETQYF
>TRBD1|TRBJ1-6|-|TRBV7-9
TGTGCCAGCAGCCGACAGGGTGTTGGATCACCCCTCCACTTT
CASSRQGVGSPLHF
>TRBD2|TRBJ2-1|few|TRBV28
TGTGCCAGCAGTTCCCCCGATATAGGACTAGCGGGAAACAATGAGCAGTTCTTC
CASSSPDIGLAGNNEQFF
>TRBD2|TRBJ2-3|many|TRBV11-1
TGTGCCAGCAGCTTATCCAGAGCGGGAGTAGATACGCAGTATTTT
CASSLSRAGVDTQYF
>TRBD2|TRBJ2-5|many|TRBV10-3
TGTGCCATCAGTGATGTTTCGTCCCTTGCCGGGGGGGAGACCCAGTACTTC
CAISDVSSLAGGETQYF
>-|TRBJ2-1|many|TRBV27
TGTGCCAGCAGTTTCATTGATAATGAGCAGTTCTTC
CASSFIDNEQFF
>TRBD1|TRBJ2-3|many|TRBV7-2
TGTGCCAGCAGCTTCGTGGGACAGGGAAGCTCAGATACGCAGTATTTT
CASSFVGQGSSDTQYF
>TRBD1|TRBJ2-2|-|TRBV7-2
TGTGCCAGCAGGCCGGACAGGGGTGATGTCCCCGGGGAGCTGTTTTTT
CASRPDRGDVPGELFF
>-|TRBJ1-6|-|TRBV12-3/TRBV12-4
TGTGCCAGCAGTCGGGCTAATAATTCACCCCTCCACTTT
CASSRANNSPLHF
>TRBD1|TRBJ1-1|-|TRBV27
TGTGCCAGCATCCTCGCCCCCCCGACAGGGTCCATGAACACTGAAGCTTTCTTT
CASILAPPTGSMNTEAFF
>-|TRBJ2-7|few|TRBV6-5
TGTGCCAGCAGTTACGACAGTCGGAAGGAGCAGTACTTC
CASSYDSRKEQYF
>-|TRBJ1-1|once|TRBV6-1
TGTGCCAGCACTGGGGGGGTGAACACTGAAGCTTTCTTT
CASTGGVNTEAFF